In this sample, the clone carrying this T cell receptor beta chain turned up once. Time point denoted: after dendritic cell vaccination, including at tumor progression/relapse. Only in-frame clones appear in the TCRdb table, and some are missing; sequencing was by immunoSEQ multiplex PCR. The table has roughly 80,000 clones, roughly 84% seen once; the top ten hold 2% to 2.5%. The length of the CDR3 is 17 residues. The V and J ends lost 4 bases and 2 bases, in that order; junction bases with no gene match: 9. Per the germline V gene, CDR1 is LNHDA and CDR2 is SQIVND (reference sequence). The sample belongs to a study of glioma-infiltrating T cells after dendritic cell vaccination.

Specimen: blood, collected after dendritic cell vaccination. The receptor was isolated from a human donor with glioblastoma. The gene calls are TRBV19 and TRBJ1-1; 11 bases are shared with TRBD1. The CDR3 protein is CASSSRDRGTLNTEAFF. The CDR3 DNA reads as TGTGCCAGTAGTAGCCGGGACAGGGGGACCCTTAACACTGAAGCTTTCTTT. The full variable domain, completed using reference TRBV19 and TRBJ1-1, is DGGITQSPKYLFRKEGQNVTLSCEQNLNHDAMYWYRQDPGQGLRLIYYSQIVNDFQKGDIAEGYSVSREKKESFPLTVTSAQKNPTAFYLCASSSRDRGTLNTEAFFGQGTRLTVV.